These 7 T cell receptor beta chains came from one sample sequenced in a study of neurological immune-mediated disorders. TCRdb fed the 5' RACE reads into MiXCR, producing one record per CDR3 protein. Of 84,000 or so distinct CDR3 sequences listed, 4.3% are singletons. Time point defined: longitudinal time-point 3. Material for sequencing was PBMCs. The receptors derive from a woman between 55 and 75 years old with multiple sclerosis.

This clonotype appeared many times. The chain links TRBV4-1 to TRBJ2-7, with TRBD2 as a possible D gene (5 bases). Between the trimmed V and J ends, which lost 2 bases and 6 bases, there was a span of 8 bases. The CDR3 runs 12 residues. The germline CDR1 and CDR2 sequences are MGHRA and YSYEKL. This chain's CDR3 is CASSQISAEQYF. DNA of the CDR3: TGCGCCAGCAGCCAAATTAGCGCCGAGCAGTACTTC.

This clonotype was seen many times. CDR3 sequence (DNA): TGCAGTGCTAGAGATTTTATAGCTCCTGGGCAGCCCCAGCATTTT. Encoded protein: CSARDFIAPGQPQHF. This rearrangement joins TRBV20-1 to TRBJ1-5; D is unclear. This CDR3 has 15 residues. Trimming stripped 0 bases from V and 7 bases from J, with 16 bases between. Looked up from germline, CDR1 is DFQATT and CDR2 is SNEGSKA (reference sequence).

This clonotype occurred many times. The rearrangement links TRBV5-1 to TRBJ2-2, with D perhaps TRBD1 (6 bases). From germline, CDR1 is SGHRS and CDR2 YFSETQ. Trimming took 4 bases from V and 2 from J, leaving 18 bases between them. CDR3 length: 17 amino acids. The CDR3 reads CASSMEPQGRNTGELFF. As DNA, the CDR3 is TGCGCCAGCAGCATGGAACCACAGGGAAGAAACACCGGGGAGCTGTTTTTT.

This clonotype appeared many times. The chain combines TRBV12-3 or TRBV12-4 with TRBJ2-6; D is perhaps TRBD1 (5 bases). CDR3 size: 15 residues. Trimming left V 3 bases short and J 1 base short, with 7 bases between. CDR3 sequence reads: CASSFSGSGANVLTF. The CDR3 nucleotides are TGTGCCAGCAGTTTCTCAGGGTCTGGGGCCAACGTCCTGACTTTC.

In this sample, this clonotype turned up many times. The chain couples TRBV20-1 to TRBJ2-5; the D is unclear. CDR1 DFQATT and CDR2 SNEGSKA come from the germline V gene (reference sequence). This CDR3 contains 12 residues. V gave up 1 base and J gave up 5 bases, with 8 bases separating them. In DNA, the CDR3 is TGCAGTGCTAGAGGTTCCGGGGAGACCCAGTACTTC. Residues: CSARGSGETQYF.

This clonotype was seen ten or more times. The gene calls are TRBV5-1 and TRBJ2-5; 9 positions match TRBD2. There are 13 residues in the CDR3. The V segment lost 4 bases and the J segment 4 bases; nucleotides outside the gene matches: 2. Germline CDR1 reads SGHRS; CDR2 reads YFSETQ. The CDR3, as DNA: TGCGCCAGCAGCGATAGCGGGAGAGAGACCCAGTACTTC. The encoded protein is CASSDSGRETQYF.

This clonotype came up many times. The chain has TRBV29-1 and TRBJ1-2; 7 bases line up with TRBD1. V was clipped by 1 base and J by 2 bases; unmatched bases: 4. The germline gives CDR1 SQVTM, CDR2 ANQGSEA. CDR3 length equals 14 residues. CDR3 region: CSVEGTGLNYGYTF. The CDR3 region has the DNA TGCAGCGTTGAAGGGACAGGTCTGAACTATGGCTACACCTTC.